Described below is a single T cell receptor beta chain sequence and its context. Its antigen is not known. This record comes from a study of T-cell reconstitution after alpha-beta-depleted transplantation in children. Broader study findings: Several hundred expanded graft clones reportedly gave rise to the alpha-beta T cells present about two months after transplant. From newly produced T cells came most of the T-cell counts and diversity one year after transplant. Surviving recipient T cells and thymic progenitors produced the high day-60 TCRbeta diversity seen in some patients.

Unique molecular identifiers were used in preparing the TCRbeta library. TCRdb redid the calling of the PCR reads with MiXCR, one entry per CDR3 protein. The sample consists of about 100,000 distinct CDR3 sequences, around 6% of them appearing once. The CDR3 is 14 residues long. Trimming cost V 0 bases and J 9 bases, with 12 bases left between them. From germline, CDR1 is SEHNR and CDR2 FQNEAQ (reference sequence). The sequence was collected from a female patient between 2 and 15 years old who had a stem cell transplant for Fanconi anemia, so the T cells may come from the graft donor. The V and J genes are TRBV7-9 and TRBJ2-1; D may be TRBD2 (6 bases). The specimen comprised PBMCs, mostly from graft donor cells, sampled 60 days after TCRalphabeta/CD19-depleted stem cell transplant. The CDR3 reads CASSLAGDFIEQFF. CDR3 bases: TGTGCCAGCAGCTTAGCGGGGGACTTCATTGAGCAGTTCTTC.